This is a list of T cell receptor beta chains from one sample in a study of T-cell memory formation after mild COVID-19. A single record per CDR3 protein comes from TCRdb applying MiXCR to the 5' RACE reads. The data contain around 340,000 distinct CDR3 sequences, 15% to 20% of them singletons. The material sequenced was PBMCs or a T cell subset sorted from them (not recorded which). These TCRs come from a man aged 18 to 30 who had mild COVID-19 (a few samples of this study predate the infection). Cell type and time point are not known. The CDR3 runs from the conserved cysteine through the conserved F or W. Each record gives: D gene, CDR3 length, V gene, clone size, J gene, CDR3 DNA, CDR3 protein. D genes are given only for firm matches. The size entry is marked missing in some rows and otherwise reads once, few, many or a size class.

TRBD1	14	TRBV11-2	many	TRBJ2-3	TGTGCCAGCAGCTCTCCCAGGGGGTTACATACGCAGTATTTT	CASSSPRGLHTQYF
TRBD2	17	TRBV5-1	few	TRBJ2-3	TGCGCCAGCAGCTTCCGAAGCGGGACTAGCGGGGTCGGTACGCAGTATTTT	CASSFRSGTSGVGTQYF
NA	13	TRBV3-1	few	TRBJ1-1	TGTGCCAGCATTGGGGTAGAGAACACTGAAGCTTTCTTT	CASIGVENTEAFF
TRBD1	15	TRBV24-1	NA	TRBJ2-3	TGTGCCACCAGCTCGCGTGACAGGGCAGCAGATACGCAGTATTTT	CATSSRDRAADTQYF
TRBD1	15	TRBV18	few	TRBJ2-5	TGTGCCAGCTCACCCGGACAGGGGAGTAGAGAGACCCAGTACTTC	CASSPGQGSRETQYF
TRBD2	15	TRBV30	few	TRBJ2-2	TGTGCCTCCCCAATCGGGGGGGGCCCAACCGGGGAGCTGTTTTTT	CASPIGGGPTGELFF
TRBD1	16	TRBV10-3	NA	TRBJ1-6	TGTGCCATCAGTGAACCCCGACAGGGGTTTAATTCACCCCTCCACTTT	CAISEPRQGFNSPLHF
TRBD2	18	TRBV3-1	NA	TRBJ2-1	TGTGCCAGCAGCCAACTAGCGGGGGGCATGAGCTCCTACAATGAGCAGTTCTTC	CASSQLAGGMSSYNEQFF
TRBD1	14	TRBV18	many	TRBJ2-3	TGTGCCAGCTCTCGGACAGGGAGCACAGATACGCAGTATTTT	CASSRTGSTDTQYF
NA	12	TRBV20-1	NA	TRBJ2-5	TGCAGTGCTAAGGCGGGCCAAGAGACCCAGTACTTC	CSAKAGQETQYF
NA	15	TRBV7-9	few	TRBJ1-1	TGTGCCAGCAGCGGACGTGGCACGGGGGGGACTGAAGCTTTCTTT	CASSGRGTGGTEAFF
TRBD2	17	TRBV4-1	NA	TRBJ2-2	TGCGCCAGCAGCCAAGACCGACTAGCGGCGAACACCGGGGAGCTGTTTTTT	CASSQDRLAANTGELFF
NA	16	TRBV7-2	NA	TRBJ1-2	TGTGCCAGCAGCTCCAACCCACAGGGCCTGGTGCGGGGCTACACCTTC	CASSSNPQGLVRGYTF
NA	13	TRBV6-5	NA	TRBJ2-7	TGTGCCAGCACGATTGGGTCCGGCTACGAGCAGTACTTC	CASTIGSGYEQYF
NA	13	TRBV6-5	NA	TRBJ1-5	TGTGCCAGCAGTCAGGGGTGGAAGGAGCCCCAGCATTTT	CASSQGWKEPQHF
NA	14	TRBV5-1	NA	TRBJ2-3	TGCGCCAGCAGCGCCAGCCCCCCATCAGATACGCAGTATTTT	CASSASPPSDTQYF
NA	12	TRBV12-3/TRBV12-4	NA	TRBJ2-1	TGTGCCAGCAGTTTAGACGGGGGCAACCAGTTCTTC	CASSLDGGNQFF